This T cell receptor beta chain was recovered during a study of quantifying T cell responses using KT2 cells (dated by TCRdb to the late 2010s). Turning to the overall study: RNA was DNase-treated and reverse transcribed with TCR alpha and beta constant-region primers, mostly using SuperScript III. The efficiency of the T4 ligation step under optimum conditions was estimated to be greater than 8.5%. To prevent over-amplification, PCR2 was performed as a SYBR Green qPCR and halted at a predetermined fluorescence threshold.

To prepare the library, UMI-ligation and nested PCR was applied. Using T4 RNA ligase 1, a single-stranded oligonucleotide bearing the Illumina SP2 sequence plus a UMI was ligated onto the 3' end of the cDNA. PCR1 used about 4 cycles (98 degrees C 15 s, 69 degrees C 30 s, 72 degrees C 40 s), and the beta primer was an equimolar mix of RC1.1 and RC1.2 that covered TRBC1 and TRBC2. From PCR2 onward, TCR alpha and beta chains were processed separately, and sample indices and Illumina adaptors were added. Placed after an 8-base spacer, the UMI was made up of 12 random nucleotides arranged as two hexamers with a spacer between them. Libraries were sequenced on an Illumina MiSeq using v2 2x251 paired-end chemistry, with some 13 samples typically included per run. To boost diversity, each sequencing library was supplemented with PhiX DNA at roughly 4.5-7.5%. As for the authors' bioinformatics: bcl2fastq converted raw reads to FASTQ, and Demultiplexor demultiplexed the reads by dual indices. V and J genes were assigned by Decombinator through tag matching, with a single base-pair mismatch permitted. Using UMIs, Collapsinator corrected both sequencing errors and the frequency errors that come from PCR heterogeneity. CDR3Translator turned Decombinator identifiers into nucleotide sequence, translated that sequence into amino acids, and pulled out the CDR3 based on C- and N-terminal motifs. Each distinct KT2 TCR was counted as a cluster of KT2 sequences sharing one unique molecular identifier. TCRdb reanalyzed the raw reads on its own, using fastp at Q25 for trimming and MiXCR for clone calling, and kept in-frame beta chains. Each CDR3 protein gets just one entry, which takes the most common genes and DNA from the rows behind it. The V and J calls here are based on TCRdb, not the publication. This sample gives 25,000 to 35,000 distinct CDR3 sequences in total; 10% of them show up just once. 8% to 10% of the sample belongs to the ten largest clones.

The paper as a whole reports these results and caveats: KT2 sequences were detected down to the lowest spike-in tested, which was about one KT2 cell per 100,000 PBMC. No side-by-side comparison of the pipeline with other TCR sequencing techniques was included in the study. A linear scaling of KT2 alpha and beta sequence counts with input KT2 cell number was observed over several orders of magnitude. At very high KT2 spike-in numbers, detection of KT2 sequences reached saturation.

At least ten counts were recorded for this clonotype. Its binding antigen is unknown. Nothing much larger sits one base from this clone, and base qualities are not available. To test the sensitivity and accuracy of the pipeline, known numbers of KT2, a T cell clone whose TCR had already been sequenced, were spiked into unfractionated PBMC. A range of KT2-to-PBMC ratios was generated by mixing KT2 cells with a fixed number of PBMC. From the cysteine up to the phenylalanine, the CDR3 has a length of 14 residues. Only the CDR3 part of the read is kept: 42 bases, read in frame from the first base. For CDR1 and CDR2, the germline V gene (reference sequence) lists MNHNY and SVGAGI. Trimming takes 2 bases from V and 0 bases from J, and the germline ends sit 5 bases apart.

The sequencing sample was made of PBMCs spiked with cells of the T cell clone KT2. This chain joins TRBV6-6 to TRBJ1-5, with the D gene not confidently named. The source of this sequence is a human donor. This receptor has the CDR3 CASSYASSNQPQHF. The sequenced DNA is TGTGCCAGCAGTTACGCGTCTAGCAATCAGCCCCAGCATTTT.